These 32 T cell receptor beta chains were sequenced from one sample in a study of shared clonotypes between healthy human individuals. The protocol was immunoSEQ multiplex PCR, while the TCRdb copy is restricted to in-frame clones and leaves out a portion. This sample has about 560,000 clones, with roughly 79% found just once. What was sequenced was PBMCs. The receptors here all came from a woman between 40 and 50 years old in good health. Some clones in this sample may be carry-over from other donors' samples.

For the CDR3, the DNA is TGTGCCAGCGGGATCCGGGACACACCCTCCTACGAGCAGTACTTC. Encoded protein: CASGIRDTPSYEQYF. V gene TRBV27 combines with J gene TRBJ2-7; possibly TRBD1 for D (6 bases). The CDR3 length is 15 residues. The ends were cut back, 8 bases at V and 0 bases at J, with 17 bases in the middle. CDR1 and CDR2 from the germline V gene are MNHEY and SMNVEV (reference sequence).

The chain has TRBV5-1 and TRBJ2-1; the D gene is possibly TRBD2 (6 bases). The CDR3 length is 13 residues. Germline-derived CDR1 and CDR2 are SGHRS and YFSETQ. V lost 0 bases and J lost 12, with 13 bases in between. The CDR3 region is CASSLAQGGWQFF. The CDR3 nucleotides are TGCGCCAGCAGCTTGGCCCAGGGAGGTTGGCAGTTCTTC. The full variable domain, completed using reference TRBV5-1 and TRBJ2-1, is KAGVTQTPRYLIKTRGQQVTLSCSPISGHRSVSWYQQTPGQGLQFLFEYFSETQRNKGNFPGRFSGRQFSNSRSEMNVSTLELGDSALYLCASSLAQGGWQFFGPGTRLTVL.

As DNA, the CDR3 is TGTGCCTGGGCGGGGGGGCTAGCGGGAACCGGGGAGCTGTTTTTT. Residues: CAWAGGLAGTGELFF. J is TRBJ2-2 and V is TRBV30; 9 bases map to TRBD2. The CDR3 is 15 amino acids. Trimming removed 5 bases from V and 5 bases from J; junction bases left unmatched: 9. The germline CDR1 and CDR2 sequences are GTSNPN and SVGIG (reference sequence).

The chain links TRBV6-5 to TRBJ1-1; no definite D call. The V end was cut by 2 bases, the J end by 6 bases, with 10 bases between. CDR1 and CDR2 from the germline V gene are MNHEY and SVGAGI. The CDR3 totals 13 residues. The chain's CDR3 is CASSYGPGAEAFF. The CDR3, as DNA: TGTGCCAGCAGTTACGGCCCGGGCGCTGAAGCTTTCTTT.

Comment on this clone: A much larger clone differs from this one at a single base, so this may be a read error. The CDR3 DNA sequence: TGTGCCAGCAGCCAGATTAGCGGGAGCCAAGAGACCCAGTACTTC. Its translation: CASSQISGSQETQYF. The J gene is TRBJ2-5, the V gene TRBV6-4; 9 nucleotides match TRBD2. V lost 6 bases, J lost 1 base, and 6 bases stayed unmatched. The CDR3 totals 15 residues. Germline CDR1 MRHNA, CDR2 SNTAGT.

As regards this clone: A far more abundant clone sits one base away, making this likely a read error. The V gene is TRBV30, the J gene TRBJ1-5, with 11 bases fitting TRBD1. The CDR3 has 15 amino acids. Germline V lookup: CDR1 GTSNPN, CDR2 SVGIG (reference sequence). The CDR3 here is CTWKGQGASNQPQHF. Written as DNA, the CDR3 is TGTACCTGGAAAGGACAGGGGGCTAGCAATCAGCCCCAGCATTTT.

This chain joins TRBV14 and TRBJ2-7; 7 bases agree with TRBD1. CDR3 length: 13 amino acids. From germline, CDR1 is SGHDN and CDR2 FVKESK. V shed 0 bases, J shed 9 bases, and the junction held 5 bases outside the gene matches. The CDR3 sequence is CASSQDEGAWQYF. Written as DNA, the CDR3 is TGTGCCAGCAGCCAAGACGAGGGGGCATGGCAGTACTTC.

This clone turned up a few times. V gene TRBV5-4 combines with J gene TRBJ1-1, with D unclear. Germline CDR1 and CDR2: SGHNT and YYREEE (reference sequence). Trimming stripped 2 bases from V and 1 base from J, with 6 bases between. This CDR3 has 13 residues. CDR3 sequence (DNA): TGTGCCAGCAGCTTTGAGAGGAACACTGAAGCTTTCTTT. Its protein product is CASSFERNTEAFF.

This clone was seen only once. CDR3 in DNA: TGTGCCAGCAGTGAAGGAGGGGGTACGCAGTATTTT. This gives the protein CASSEGGGTQYF. The J gene is TRBJ2-3, the V gene TRBV2; possibly TRBD1 for D (6 bases). Trimming cost V 1 base and J 8 bases, with 7 bases left between them. CDR3 length equals 12 residues. Germline assignment: CDR1 SNHLY and CDR2 FYNNEI.

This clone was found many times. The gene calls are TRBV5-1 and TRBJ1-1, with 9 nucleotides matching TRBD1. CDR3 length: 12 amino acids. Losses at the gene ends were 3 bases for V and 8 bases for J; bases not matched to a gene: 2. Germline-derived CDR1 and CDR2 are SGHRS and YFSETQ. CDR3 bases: TGCGCCAGCAGCTGGGACAGGGAAGAAGCTTTCTTT. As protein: CASSWDREEAFF.

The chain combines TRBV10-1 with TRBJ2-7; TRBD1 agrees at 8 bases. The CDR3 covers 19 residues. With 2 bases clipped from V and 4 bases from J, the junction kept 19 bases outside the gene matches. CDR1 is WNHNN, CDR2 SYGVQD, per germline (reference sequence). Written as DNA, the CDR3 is TGCGCCAGCAGTGAGATCGCAGGACAGGGCCTTTCAGGGGCTTACGAGCAGTACTTC. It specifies CASSEIAGQGLSGAYEQYF.

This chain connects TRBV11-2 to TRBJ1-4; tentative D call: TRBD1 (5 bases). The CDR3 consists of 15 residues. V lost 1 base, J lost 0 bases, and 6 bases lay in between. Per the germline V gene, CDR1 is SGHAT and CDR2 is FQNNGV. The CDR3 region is CASSLVGATNEKLFF. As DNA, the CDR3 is TGTGCCAGCAGCTTAGTAGGGGCAACTAATGAAAAACTGTTTTTT.

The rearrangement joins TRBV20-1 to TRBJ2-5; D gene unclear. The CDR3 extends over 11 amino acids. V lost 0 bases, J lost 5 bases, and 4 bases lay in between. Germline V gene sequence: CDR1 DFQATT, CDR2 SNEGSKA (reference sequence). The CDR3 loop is CSARDRETQYF. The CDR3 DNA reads TGCAGTGCTAGAGATAGGGAGACCCAGTACTTC.

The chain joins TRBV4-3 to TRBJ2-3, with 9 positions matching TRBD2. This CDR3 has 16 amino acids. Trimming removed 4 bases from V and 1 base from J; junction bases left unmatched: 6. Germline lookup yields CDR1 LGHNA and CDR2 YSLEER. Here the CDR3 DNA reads TGCGCCAGCAGCCGGGTGACTAGCGGTCGCACAGATACGCAGTATTTT. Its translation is CASSRVTSGRTDTQYF.

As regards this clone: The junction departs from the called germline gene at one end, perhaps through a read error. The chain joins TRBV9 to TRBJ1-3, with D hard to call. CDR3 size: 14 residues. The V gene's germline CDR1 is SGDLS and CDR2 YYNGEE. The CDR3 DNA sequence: TGTGCCAGCGGCCTCACTTTTGCTGGAAACGCCATATATTTT. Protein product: CASGLTFAGNAIYF.

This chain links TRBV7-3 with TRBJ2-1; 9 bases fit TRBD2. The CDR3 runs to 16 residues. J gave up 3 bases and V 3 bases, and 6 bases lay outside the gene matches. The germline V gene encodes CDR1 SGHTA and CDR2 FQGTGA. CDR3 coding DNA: TGTGCCAGCAGCTTTCTGGGACTAGCAGGCTACAATGAGCAGTTCTTC. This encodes CASSFLGLAGYNEQFF.

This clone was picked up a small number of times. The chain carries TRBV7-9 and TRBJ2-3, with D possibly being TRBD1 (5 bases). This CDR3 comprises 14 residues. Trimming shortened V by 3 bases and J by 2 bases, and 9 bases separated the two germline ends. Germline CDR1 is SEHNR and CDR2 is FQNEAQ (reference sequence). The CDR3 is CASSFAGITDTQYF. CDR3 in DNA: TGTGCCAGCAGCTTTGCAGGGATCACAGATACGCAGTATTTT.

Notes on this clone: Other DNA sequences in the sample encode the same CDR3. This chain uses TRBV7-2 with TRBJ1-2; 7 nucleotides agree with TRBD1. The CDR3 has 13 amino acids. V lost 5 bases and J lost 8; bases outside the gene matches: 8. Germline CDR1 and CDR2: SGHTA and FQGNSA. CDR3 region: CASSVSLQGGYTF. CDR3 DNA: TGTGCCAGCAGCGTTTCCTTACAGGGGGGCTACACCTTC.

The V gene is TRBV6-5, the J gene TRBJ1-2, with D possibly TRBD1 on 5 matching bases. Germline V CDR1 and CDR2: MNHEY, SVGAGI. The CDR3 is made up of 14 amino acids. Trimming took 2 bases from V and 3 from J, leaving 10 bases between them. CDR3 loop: CASSYGGLDYGYTF. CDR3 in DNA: TGTGCCAGCAGTTACGGGGGACTGGACTATGGCTACACCTTC.

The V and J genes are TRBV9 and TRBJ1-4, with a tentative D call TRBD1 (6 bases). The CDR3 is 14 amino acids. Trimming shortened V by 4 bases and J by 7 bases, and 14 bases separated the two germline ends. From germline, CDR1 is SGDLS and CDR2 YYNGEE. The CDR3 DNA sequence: TGTGCCAGCAGCCCTCACGGGGACATTGAAAAACTGTTTTTT. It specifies CASSPHGDIEKLFF.

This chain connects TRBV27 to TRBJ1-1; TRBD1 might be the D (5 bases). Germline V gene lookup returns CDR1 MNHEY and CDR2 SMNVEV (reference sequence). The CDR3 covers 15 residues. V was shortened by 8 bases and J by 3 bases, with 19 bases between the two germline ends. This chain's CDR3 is CASRSPSGGYTEAFF. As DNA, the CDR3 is TGTGCCAGCCGTTCCCCCTCGGGGGGGTACACTGAAGCTTTCTTT.

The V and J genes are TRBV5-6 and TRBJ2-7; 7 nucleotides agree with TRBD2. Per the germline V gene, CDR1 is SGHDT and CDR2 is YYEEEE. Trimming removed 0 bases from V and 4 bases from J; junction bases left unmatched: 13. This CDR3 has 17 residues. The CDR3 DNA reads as TGTGCCAGCAGCTTGGGTGGCGGGAGTCTAACGTGGTACGAGCAGTACTTC. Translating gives CASSLGGGSLTWYEQYF.

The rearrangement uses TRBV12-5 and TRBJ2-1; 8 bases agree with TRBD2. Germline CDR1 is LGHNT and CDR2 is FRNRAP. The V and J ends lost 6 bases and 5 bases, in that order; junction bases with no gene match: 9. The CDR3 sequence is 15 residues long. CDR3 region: CASGLVSGKHNEQFF. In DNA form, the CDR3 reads TGTGCTAGTGGGCTTGTTAGCGGGAAACACAATGAGCAGTTCTTC.

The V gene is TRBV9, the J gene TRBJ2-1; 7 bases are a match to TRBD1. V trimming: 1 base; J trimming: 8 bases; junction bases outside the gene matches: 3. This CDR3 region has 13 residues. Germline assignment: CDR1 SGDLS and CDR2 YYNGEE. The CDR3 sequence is CASSVRTGDEQFF. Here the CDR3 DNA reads TGTGCCAGCAGCGTAAGGACAGGCGATGAGCAGTTCTTC.

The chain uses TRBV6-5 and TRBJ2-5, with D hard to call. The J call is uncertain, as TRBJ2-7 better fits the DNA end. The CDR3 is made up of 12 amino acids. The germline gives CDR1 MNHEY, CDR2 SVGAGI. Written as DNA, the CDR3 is TGTGCCAGCAGTTACGGTAGGGACGAGCAGTACTTC. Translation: CASSYGRDEQYF.

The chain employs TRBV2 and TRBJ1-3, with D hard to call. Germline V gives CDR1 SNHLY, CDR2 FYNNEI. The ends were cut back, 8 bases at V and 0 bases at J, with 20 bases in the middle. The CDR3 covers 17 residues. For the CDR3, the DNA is TGTGCCAGCCGCCGAGGACGGACGACAAGCTCTGGAAACACCATATATTTT. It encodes CASRRGRTTSSGNTIYF.

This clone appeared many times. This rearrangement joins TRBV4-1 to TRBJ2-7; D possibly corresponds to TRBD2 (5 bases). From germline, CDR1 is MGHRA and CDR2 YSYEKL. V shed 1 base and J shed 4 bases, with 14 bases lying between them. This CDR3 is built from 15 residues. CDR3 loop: CASSQAVSRRYEQYF. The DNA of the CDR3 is TGCGCCAGCAGCCAAGCGGTCTCCCGGAGGTACGAGCAGTACTTC.

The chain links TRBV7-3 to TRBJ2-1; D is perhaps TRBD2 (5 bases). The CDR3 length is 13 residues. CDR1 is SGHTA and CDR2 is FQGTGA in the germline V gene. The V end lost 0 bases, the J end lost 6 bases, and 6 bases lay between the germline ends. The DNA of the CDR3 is TGTGCCAGCAGCTTAACGGCGGGCAATGAGCAGTTCTTC. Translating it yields CASSLTAGNEQFF.

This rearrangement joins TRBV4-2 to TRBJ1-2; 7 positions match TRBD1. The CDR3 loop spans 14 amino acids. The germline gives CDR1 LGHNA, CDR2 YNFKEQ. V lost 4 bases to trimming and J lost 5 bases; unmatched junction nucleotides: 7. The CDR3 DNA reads TGTGCCAGCAGCCGGGAGGGGGCTTGGTATGGCTACACCTTC. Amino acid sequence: CASSREGAWYGYTF.

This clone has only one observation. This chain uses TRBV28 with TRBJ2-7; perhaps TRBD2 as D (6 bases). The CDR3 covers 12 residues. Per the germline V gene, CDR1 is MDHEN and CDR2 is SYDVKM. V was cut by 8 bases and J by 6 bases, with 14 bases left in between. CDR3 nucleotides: TGTGCCAGCCGCCTCGAGGAGGGCGAGCAGTACTTC. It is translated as CASRLEEGEQYF.

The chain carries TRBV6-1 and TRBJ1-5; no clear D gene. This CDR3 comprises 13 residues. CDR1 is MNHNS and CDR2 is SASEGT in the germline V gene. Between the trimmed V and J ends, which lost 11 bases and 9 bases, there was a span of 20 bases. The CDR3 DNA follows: TGTGCCGTCCATCTGGCGGGCGTCTGGCCCCAGCATTTT. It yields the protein CAVHLAGVWPQHF.

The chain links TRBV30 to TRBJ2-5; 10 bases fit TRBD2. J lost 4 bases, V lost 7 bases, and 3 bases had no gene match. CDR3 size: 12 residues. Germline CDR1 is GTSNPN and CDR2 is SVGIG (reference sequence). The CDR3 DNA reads TGTGCCTTGACTAGCGGGTCAGAGACCCAGTACTTC. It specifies CALTSGSETQYF. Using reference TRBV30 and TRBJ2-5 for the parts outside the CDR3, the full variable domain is SQTIHQWPATLVQPVGSPLSLECTVEGTSNPNLYWYRQAAGRGLQLLFYSVGIGQISSEVPQNLSASRPQDRQFILSSKKLLLSDSGFYLCALTSGSETQYFGPGTRLLVL.